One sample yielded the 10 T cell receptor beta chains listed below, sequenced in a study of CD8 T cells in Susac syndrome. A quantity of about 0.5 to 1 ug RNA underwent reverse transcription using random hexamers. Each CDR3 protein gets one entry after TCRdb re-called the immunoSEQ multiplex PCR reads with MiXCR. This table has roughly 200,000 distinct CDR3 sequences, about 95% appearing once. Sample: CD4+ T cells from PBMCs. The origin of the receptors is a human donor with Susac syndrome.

The CDR3: CASSYTYGQGRANEQFF. DNA of the CDR3: TGCGCCAGCAGCTACACATACGGACAGGGTCGGGCCAATGAGCAGTTCTTC. The rearrangement uses TRBV5-1 and TRBJ2-1; 8 bases fit TRBD1. This CDR3 has 17 amino acids. The germline V gene encodes CDR1 SGHRS and CDR2 YFSETQ. V lost 3 bases to trimming and J lost 6 bases; unmatched junction nucleotides: 14.

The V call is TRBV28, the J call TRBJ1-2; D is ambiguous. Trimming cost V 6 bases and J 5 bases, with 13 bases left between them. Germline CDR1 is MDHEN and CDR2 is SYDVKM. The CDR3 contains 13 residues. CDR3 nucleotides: TGTGCCAGCAGCCAATCTAGCCGGTATGGCTACACCTTC. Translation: CASSQSSRYGYTF.

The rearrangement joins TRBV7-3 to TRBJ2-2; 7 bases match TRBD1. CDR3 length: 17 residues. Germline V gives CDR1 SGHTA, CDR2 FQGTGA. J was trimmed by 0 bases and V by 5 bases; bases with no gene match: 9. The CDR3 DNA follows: TGTGCCAGCAGCCCCCGAAACAGGGGCACGAACACCGGGGAGCTGTTTTTT. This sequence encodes CASSPRNRGTNTGELFF.

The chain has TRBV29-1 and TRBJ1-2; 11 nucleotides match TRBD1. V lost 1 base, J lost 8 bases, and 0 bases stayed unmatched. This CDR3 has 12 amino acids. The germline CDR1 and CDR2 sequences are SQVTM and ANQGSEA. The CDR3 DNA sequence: TGCAGCGTTGAAGGGACAGGGGGCGGCTACACCTTC. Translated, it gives CSVEGTGGGYTF. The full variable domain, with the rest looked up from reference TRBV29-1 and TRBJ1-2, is SAVISQKPSRDICQRGTSLTIQCQVDSQVTMMFWYRQQPGQSLTLIATANQGSEATYESGFVIDKFPISRPNLTFSTLTVSNMSPEDSSIYLCSVEGTGGGYTFGSGTRLTVV.

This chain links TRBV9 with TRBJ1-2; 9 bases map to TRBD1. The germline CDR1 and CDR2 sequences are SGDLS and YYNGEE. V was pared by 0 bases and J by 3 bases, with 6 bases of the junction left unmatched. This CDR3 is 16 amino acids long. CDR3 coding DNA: TGTGCCAGCAGCGTAGCTTTTGGGACAGGGTACTATGGCTACACCTTC. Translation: CASSVAFGTGYYGYTF.

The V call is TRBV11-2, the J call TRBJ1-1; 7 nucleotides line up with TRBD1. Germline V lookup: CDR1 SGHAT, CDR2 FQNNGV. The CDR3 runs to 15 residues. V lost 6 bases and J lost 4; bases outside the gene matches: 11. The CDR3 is CASSLQTGIGTEAFF. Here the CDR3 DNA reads TGTGCCAGCAGTCTGCAGACAGGGATCGGCACTGAAGCTTTCTTT.

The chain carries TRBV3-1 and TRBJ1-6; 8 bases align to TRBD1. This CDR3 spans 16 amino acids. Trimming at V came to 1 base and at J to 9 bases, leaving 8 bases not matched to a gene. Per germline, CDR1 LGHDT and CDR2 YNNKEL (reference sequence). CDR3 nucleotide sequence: TGTGCCAGCAGCCAAGCTTCCAGGGGGCGGTTTTCACCCCTCCACTTT. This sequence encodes CASSQASRGRFSPLHF.

The CDR3 bases are TGCGCCAGCAGCTTCGTAGCGTTAGATACGCAGTATTTT. It is translated as CASSFVALDTQYF. This chain joins TRBV5-1 and TRBJ2-3, with TRBD2 as a possible D gene (5 bases). Germline loops: CDR1 SGHRS, CDR2 YFSETQ. The CDR3 has 13 amino acids. V was trimmed by 2 bases and J by 5 bases, leaving 9 bases between them. The variable domain in full, completed from reference TRBV5-1 and TRBJ2-3, reads KAGVTQTPRYLIKTRGQQVTLSCSPISGHRSVSWYQQTPGQGLQFLFEYFSETQRNKGNFPGRFSGRQFSNSRSEMNVSTLELGDSALYLCASSFVALDTQYFGPGTRLTVL.

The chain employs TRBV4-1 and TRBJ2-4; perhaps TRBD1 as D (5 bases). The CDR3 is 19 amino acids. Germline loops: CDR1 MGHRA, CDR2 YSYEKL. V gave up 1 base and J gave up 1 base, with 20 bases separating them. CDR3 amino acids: CASSQGSRGSAEAKNIQYF. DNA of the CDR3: TGCGCCAGCAGCCAAGGTAGTAGGGGTTCCGCGGAGGCCAAAAACATTCAGTACTTC.

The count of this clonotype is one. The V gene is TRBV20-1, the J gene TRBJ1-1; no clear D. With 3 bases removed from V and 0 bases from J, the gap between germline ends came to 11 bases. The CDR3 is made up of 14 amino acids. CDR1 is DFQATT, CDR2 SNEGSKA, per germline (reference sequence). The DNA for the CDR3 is TGCAGTGCTAGTTCTCTCCGAATGAACACTGAAGCTTTCTTT. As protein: CSASSLRMNTEAFF.